This entry features one T cell receptor beta chain sequence. This clone appeared a single time. Its antigen remains unidentified. No much larger clonotype is one base removed from it; base qualities were not supplied. These data originate in a study of vaccination effects on CD4 cells after COVID-19 (dated by TCRdb to between 2020 and 2023). Study-wide context: Across the study, the median time from the second dose to post-vaccine sampling was 72 days (range 14 to 241). In both COVID-19 convalescent patients and infection-naive vaccine recipients, the study compared SARS-CoV-2 spike-specific CD4+ TCR repertoires from before mRNA vaccination with those from after it. Altogether, about 10 COVID-19 convalescent patients and a few SARS-CoV-2-naive healthy vaccine recipients made up the full study. Cultures from other donors in the study were sequenced using the Oncomine TCR Beta short-read assay on an Illumina iSeq 100.

Its CDR3 holds 17 amino acids, cysteine through phenylalanine. The kept DNA is CDR3 alone, 51 bases in frame from the first base. V drops 3 bases and J drops 0 bases, leaving 17 bases in between. From the germline V gene, CDR1 is KGHSH and CDR2 is LQKENI. Broader findings and caveats from the paper: The study was limited by a small number of convalescent patients and lacked early post-infection timepoints. Among healthy vaccine recipients, nearly all vaccine-induced clones were SARS-CoV-2 mono-reactive, and only 1 of 255 was cross-reactive with common cold coronaviruses. Marked clonal contraction was observed in both infection-induced and vaccine-induced clones at late post-vaccination timepoints, consistent with waning T cell responses.

Libraries were constructed by the immunoSEQ multiplex PCR assay. DNA from the cultured and isolated CD4+ T cells underwent TCR beta CDR3 sequencing. As for how the authors treated the data: The analysis removed non-productive TCR sequences, trimmed reads to the CDR3 region, and retained only CDR3s that were 7 or more amino acids long. The MANAFEST web app was used to identify antigen-specific clonotypes by comparing expansion in peptide wells with expansion in reference cultures. To be called positive, a clone needed expansion at FDR<0.05 compared with the reference and with all other wells, an odds ratio greater than 5, and a frequency greater than 0.1% in two replicate wells. Cross-reactive clonotypes were defined as significantly expanded in SARS-CoV-2 spike wells and in at least one common cold coronavirus spike condition. CDR3 similarity was assessed by Levenshtein distance using the stringdist R package, and unrooted trees were constructed with ape in R 3.6.1. TCRdb holds this immuneACCESS table with in-frame rearrangements only. Some clones are missing; in checked studies, unresolved V genes explain under half, and the rest has no known cause. V and J calls and clone size are as listed in that table; D and trimming were resolved from the DNA. This sample gives approximately 70,000 clones in total; roughly 79% of them show up just once. The top ten clones comprise 0.95% of the sample.

To identify antigen-specific CD4+ T cell clonotypes by their expansion, the ViraFEST assay first stimulated PBMC with viral peptide pools and then applied TCR sequencing. After less than 13 days of culture, CD4+ T cells were isolated with the EasySep CD4+ T cell isolation kit. Each participant received two doses of an mRNA SARS-CoV-2 vaccine, either BNT162b2 or mRNA-1273. The absence of prior SARS-CoV-2 infection in healthy vaccine recipients was confirmed by negative nucleocapsid antibodies before and after vaccination. Around 2 million PBMC per well were cultured in IMDM with about 5% human AB serum, around 10 IU/ml IL-2 and gentamicin, plus 10 ug/ml peptides. Half of the culture medium was replaced with fresh IL-2-containing medium on days 3 and 7. Unless noted otherwise, every peptide stimulation condition was cultured in triplicate wells. PBMC were separated from whole blood using Ficoll-Paque Plus gradient centrifugation and were then either cryopreserved at -140C or used fresh. Overlapping peptide pools spanned the spike proteins of SARS-CoV-2 and the common cold coronaviruses HCoV-NL63, HCoV-OC43 and HCoV-229E. Genomic DNA was extracted from cultured CD4+ T cells with the QIAamp micro DNA kit.

Sequenced here: CD4+ T cells from PBMCs cultured with HCoV-OC43 spike peptides, sampled after COVID-19 vaccination. Taken with the paper, the label for cell subset or site translates to: HCoV-OC43 spike overlapping peptide pool stimulation. The chain joins TRBV18 to TRBJ2-5, with TRBD2 tentatively as D gene (6 bases match). This TCR was recovered from a human donor who received a COVID-19 vaccine. The CDR3 region reads CASSPTFQRVNQETQYF. The DNA sequence follows: TGTGCCAGCTCACCTACATTCCAGCGGGTGAACCAAGAGACCCAGTACTTC.